Below, 28 T cell receptor beta chains from the same sample are listed, as sequenced in a study of blood T cell repertoires in COVID-19 (dated by TCRdb to 2018 to 2020). Receptors were amplified or captured by the immunoSEQ multiplex PCR assay. In TCRdb, the immuneACCESS table is reduced to in-frame sequences with V and J assigned. These tables do not hold every clone; where another copy was compared, an unresolved V gene accounts for under half, and the others remain unexplained. The sample contains more than 150,000 clones, around 83% of them found a single time. The top ten hold about 8.9% of the sample. Sequences were obtained from peripheral blood. Source of these receptors: a woman between 45 and 65 years old with acute or convalescent COVID-19.

Here the CDR3 reads CASSGTGRVYGYTF. CDR3 nucleotide sequence: TGTGCCAGCAGTGGGACAGGGAGGGTATATGGCTACACCTTC. V usage is TRBV25-1 and J usage is TRBJ1-2; 8 positions agree with TRBD1. Germline CDR1 and CDR2: MGHDK and SYGVNS. V lost 4 bases and J lost 5; bases outside the gene matches: 6. The CDR3 runs to 14 residues.

CDR3: CASSKTGAGYTF. The CDR3, as DNA: TGTGCCAGCAGCAAGACAGGGGCTGGCTACACCTTC. V usage is TRBV7-2 and J usage is TRBJ1-2; 8 nucleotides match TRBD1. The junction had 3 bases not matched to a gene; V was cut back by 5 bases and J by 7 bases. Germline CDR1 reads SGHTA; CDR2 reads FQGNSA. The CDR3 contains 12 residues.

The chain combines TRBV5-1 with TRBJ1-4; TRBD1 is a possible D gene (6 bases). Germline CDR1 reads SGHRS; CDR2 reads YFSETQ. This CDR3 contains 14 residues. With 1 base removed from V and 4 bases from J, the gap between germline ends came to 8 bases. CDR3 nucleotide sequence: TGCGCCAGCAGCTTGACAGGGATTAATGAAAAACTGTTTTTT. This sequence encodes CASSLTGINEKLFF.

This clone was picked up a small number of times. This CDR3 reads CASSFEPFSSYEQYF. DNA for the CDR3: TGTGCCAGCAGTTTTGAACCTTTTAGCTCCTACGAGCAGTACTTC. V is TRBV27 and J is TRBJ2-7, with unresolved D. The CDR3 sequence is 15 residues long. Germline-derived CDR1 and CDR2 are MNHEY and SMNVEV (reference sequence). Trimming removed 3 bases at V and 0 bases at J, with 12 bases between.

The chain has TRBV5-6 and TRBJ1-1; 8 bases fit TRBD1. Germline V gene lookup returns CDR1 SGHDT and CDR2 YYEEEE. CDR3 length equals 15 residues. Losses at the gene ends were 4 bases for V and 6 bases for J; bases not matched to a gene: 11. This CDR3 is CASSAASGGAAEAFF. The CDR3 nucleotides read TGTGCCAGCAGCGCGGCGTCAGGGGGCGCGGCTGAAGCTTTCTTT.

The CDR3 bases are TGTGCCAGCAGACGACAGGGAACCTACGAGCAGTACTTC. Translation: CASRRQGTYEQYF. This chain links TRBV27 with TRBJ2-7, with 7 bases fitting TRBD1. Germline CDR1 reads MNHEY; CDR2 reads SMNVEV (reference sequence). The CDR3 is 13 amino acids. Losses at the gene ends were 6 bases for V and 2 bases for J; bases not matched to a gene: 4.

The chain links TRBV7-9 to TRBJ1-2; 7 nucleotides line up with TRBD1. J was trimmed by 4 bases and V by 4 bases; bases with no gene match: 3. Looked up from germline, CDR1 is SEHNR and CDR2 is FQNEAQ (reference sequence). The CDR3 consists of 13 residues. The CDR3 bases are TGTGCCAGCAGCTCGGACAGGTTCTATGGCTACACCTTC. It is translated as CASSSDRFYGYTF.

The rearrangement joins TRBV2 to TRBJ2-3, with D maybe TRBD2 (6 bases). V lost 6 bases to trimming and J lost 0 bases, with 19 bases between them. Per the germline V gene, CDR1 is SNHLY and CDR2 is FYNNEI. The CDR3 totals 17 residues. The DNA for the CDR3 is TGTGCCAGCAGACCACCACGGGGGACCTCTAGCACAGATACGCAGTATTTT. This sequence encodes CASRPPRGTSSTDTQYF. Combining the CDR3 with reference TRBV2 and TRBJ2-3 gives the whole variable domain EPEVTQTPSHQVTQMGQEVILRCVPISNHLYFYWYRQILGQKVEFLVSFYNNEISEKSEIFDDQFSVERPDGSNFTLKIRSTKLEDSAMYFCASRPPRGTSSTDTQYFGPGTRLTVL.

This clone showed up just a few times. This sequence joins TRBV7-2 and TRBJ2-6, with D hard to call. Trimming cost V 1 base and J 3 bases, with 4 bases left between them. CDR1 is SGHTA and CDR2 is FQGNSA in the germline V gene. CDR3 length equals 14 residues. The CDR3 loop reads CASSLGGGANVLTF. The DNA of the CDR3 is TGTGCCAGCAGCTTAGGAGGTGGGGCCAACGTCCTGACTTTC.

The J gene is TRBJ2-2, the V gene TRBV27; tentative D call: TRBD1 (6 bases). There are 15 residues in the CDR3. CDR1 is MNHEY and CDR2 is SMNVEV in the germline V gene (reference sequence). Trimming pared 6 bases from V and 0 bases from J, leaving 11 bases between. CDR3 in amino acids: CASRTTGTNTGELFF. In nucleotides, the CDR3 is TGTGCCAGCAGGACCACAGGGACGAACACCGGGGAGCTGTTTTTT.

The rearrangement links TRBV7-3 to TRBJ2-1; 8 bases agree with TRBD2. This CDR3 contains 15 residues. Trimming took 2 bases from V and 8 from J; bases not matched to a gene: 8. Germline loops: CDR1 SGHTA, CDR2 FQGTGA. The DNA for the CDR3 is TGTGCCAGCAGCTTATTGGTCAGCGGGGGCGATGAGCAGTTCTTC. Amino acid sequence: CASSLLVSGGDEQFF.

This clone was found a few times. The chain uses TRBV7-3 and TRBJ2-5; a possible D gene is TRBD2 (6 bases). Germline V gene lookup returns CDR1 SGHTA and CDR2 FQGTGA. Trimming shortened V by 6 bases and J by 3 bases, and 17 bases separated the two germline ends. This CDR3 is 15 amino acids long. The CDR3 region is CASSPTGTPEETQYF. Written as DNA, the CDR3 is TGTGCCAGCAGTCCCACCGGGACTCCAGAAGAGACCCAGTACTTC.

The chain uses TRBV5-1 and TRBJ1-4, with TRBD1 matching over 9 bases. Germline trimming cut 0 bases from V and 8 bases from J; bases unmatched to any gene: 8. This CDR3 region has 16 residues. Germline-derived CDR1 and CDR2 are SGHRS and YFSETQ. The CDR3 sequence: CASSLAPQGAQEKLFF. The CDR3 nucleotides are TGCGCCAGCAGCTTGGCCCCACAGGGGGCTCAGGAAAAACTGTTTTTT.

The rearrangement uses TRBV4-3 and TRBJ1-6; D remains unclear. The CDR3 has 13 amino acids. The germline V gene has CDR1 LGHNA and CDR2 YSLEER. V was clipped by 0 bases and J by 16 bases, with 13 bases between them. This CDR3 reads CASSQDRAAGLHF. CDR3 in DNA: TGCGCCAGCAGCCAAGATCGGGCCGCGGGACTCCACTTT.

The chain has TRBV7-8 and TRBJ1-5; 8 positions match TRBD1. The CDR3 spans 14 residues. Germline V gene data show CDR1 as SGHVS and CDR2 as FQNEAQ. V lost 5 bases and J lost 4; bases outside the gene matches: 4. CDR3 DNA: TGTGCCAGCAGCCGCGGGACAGGTAATCAGCCCCAGCATTTT. Its protein is CASSRGTGNQPQHF.

The rearrangement links TRBV7-3 to TRBJ2-3; TRBD2 matches at 7 bases. V was clipped by 0 bases and J by 6 bases; unmatched bases: 9. The germline V gene encodes CDR1 SGHTA and CDR2 FQGTGA. The CDR3 covers 16 residues. CDR3 in DNA: TGTGCCAGCAGCTTAACGCCCGGGACTACACCGGATACGCAGTATTTT. This sequence encodes CASSLTPGTTPDTQYF.

The chain is built from TRBV6-1 and TRBJ2-7, with unresolved D. The CDR3 runs to 13 residues. Germline V gene sequence: CDR1 MNHNS, CDR2 SASEGT. With 0 bases removed from V and 4 bases from J, the gap between germline ends came to 7 bases. For the CDR3, the DNA is TGTGCCAGCAGTGAAGCATCCCCATACGAGCAGTACTTC. It is translated as CASSEASPYEQYF.

The chain carries TRBV7-3 and TRBJ2-3; D might be TRBD1 (6 bases). Per germline, CDR1 SGHTA and CDR2 FQGTGA. The CDR3 sequence is 17 residues long. Trimming cost V 1 base and J 1 base, with 15 bases left between them. CDR3 DNA sequence: TGTGCCAGCAGCTTAAGTGTATTGGGGGCGGGCACAGATACGCAGTATTTT. Translation gives CASSLSVLGAGTDTQYF.

J is TRBJ1-5 and V is TRBV21-1; the table's D call, TRBD1, has no DNA check behind it. TRBV21-1 is marked as a pseudogene. This CDR3 region has 14 residues. The CDR3: CASNRVMGNQPQHF. The DNA for the CDR3 is TGTGCCAGCAACAGGGTGATGGGCAATCAGCCCCAGCATTTT.

As for this clone: A read error may produce the germline difference seen at one junction end. This rearrangement joins TRBV6-2 or TRBV6-3 to TRBJ2-1; D is undetermined. In germline, CDR1 is MNHEY, CDR2 SVGEGT. This CDR3 is 12 amino acids long. The DNA for the CDR3 is TGTGCCAGCAGTCAACCTTACAATGAACAGTTCTTC. This codes for CASSQPYNEQFF.

This chain connects TRBV13 to TRBJ1-5; 7 bases line up with TRBD1. The CDR3 contains 17 residues. J lost 0 bases, V lost 0 bases, and 5 bases had no gene match. The germline V gene encodes CDR1 PRHDT and CDR2 FYEKMQ (reference sequence). CDR3 sequence reads: CASSLGGQVYSNQPQHF. CDR3 in DNA: TGTGCCAGCAGCTTAGGCGGACAGGTGTATAGCAATCAGCCCCAGCATTTT.

J is TRBJ2-2 and V is TRBV6-6; TRBD1 matches 9 bases. V trimming: 2 bases; J trimming: 8 bases; junction bases outside the gene matches: 3. The CDR3 is 14 amino acids. Germline V CDR1 and CDR2: MNHNY, SVGAGI (reference sequence). The CDR3 reads CASSYRGQGGELFF. CDR3 nucleotides: TGTGCCAGCAGTTACAGGGGACAGGGAGGGGAGCTGTTTTTT.

This clone was picked up a small number of times. This chain joins TRBV28 and TRBJ2-7; 7 bases map to TRBD1. This CDR3 is built from 13 residues. V lost 10 bases and J lost 5; bases outside the gene matches: 11. The V gene's germline CDR1 is MDHEN and CDR2 SYDVKM. CDR3 residues: CATQTGLSDEQYF. The CDR3, as DNA: TGTGCCACCCAGACAGGGTTGTCTGACGAGCAGTACTTC.

The chain couples TRBV6-9 to TRBJ1-2; unclear D gene. V shed 8 bases and J shed 0 bases, with 22 bases lying between them. CDR1 is MNHGY and CDR2 is SVAAGI in the germline V gene. The CDR3 sequence is 17 residues long. Here the CDR3 reads CASRSYLAGASNYGYTF. CDR3 in DNA: TGTGCCAGCCGCTCGTACCTCGCAGGCGCCTCTAACTATGGCTACACCTTC.

The chain has TRBV21-1 and TRBJ1-2; no DNA check was done on the table's D call, TRBD1. TRBV21-1 is classified as a pseudogene. The CDR3 contains 14 residues. The CDR3 here is CASNPGHSNYGYTF. For the CDR3, the DNA is TGTGCCAGCAACCCAGGGCATTCTAACTATGGCTACACCTTC.

This chain uses TRBV5-1 with TRBJ2-7, with TRBD1 matching 9 bases. Germline V gene data show CDR1 as SGHRS and CDR2 as YFSETQ. Trimming removed 4 bases from V and 4 bases from J; junction bases left unmatched: 6. The length of the CDR3 is 14 residues. DNA of the CDR3: TGCGCCAGCAGCAACACAGGGGGCTTTTACGAGCAGTACTTC. Translating gives CASSNTGGFYEQYF.

This rearrangement joins TRBV5-6 to TRBJ1-6, with D maybe TRBD1 (6 bases). Trimming removed 4 bases from V and 7 bases from J, with 12 bases in between. This CDR3 is 14 amino acids long. The germline V gene has CDR1 SGHDT and CDR2 YYEEEE. In DNA form, the CDR3 reads TGTGCCAGCAGCCCCGGGACACCAAATTCACCCCTCCACTTT. It yields the protein CASSPGTPNSPLHF.

J is TRBJ2-1 and V is TRBV27; D may be TRBD2 (6 bases). CDR3 length: 16 residues. Germline V CDR1 and CDR2: MNHEY, SMNVEV (reference sequence). The V end was cut by 5 bases, the J end by 6 bases, with 20 bases between. The CDR3 region has the DNA TGTGCCAGCAGTGGGGCGGGACTCACATTATTCAATGAGCAGTTCTTC. Translation: CASSGAGLTLFNEQFF.